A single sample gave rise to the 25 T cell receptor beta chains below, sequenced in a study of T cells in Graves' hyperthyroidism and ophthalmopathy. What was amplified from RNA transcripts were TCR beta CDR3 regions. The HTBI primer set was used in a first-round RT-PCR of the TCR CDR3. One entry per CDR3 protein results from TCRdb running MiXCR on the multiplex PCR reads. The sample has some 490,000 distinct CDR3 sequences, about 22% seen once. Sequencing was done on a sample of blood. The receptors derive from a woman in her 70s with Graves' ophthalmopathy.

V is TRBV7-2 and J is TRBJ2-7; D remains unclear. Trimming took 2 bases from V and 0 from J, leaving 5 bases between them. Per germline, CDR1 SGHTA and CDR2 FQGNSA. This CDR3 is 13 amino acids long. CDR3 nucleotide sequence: TGTGCCAGCAGCTTACCCGTCTCCTACGAGCAGTACTTC. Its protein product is CASSLPVSYEQYF.

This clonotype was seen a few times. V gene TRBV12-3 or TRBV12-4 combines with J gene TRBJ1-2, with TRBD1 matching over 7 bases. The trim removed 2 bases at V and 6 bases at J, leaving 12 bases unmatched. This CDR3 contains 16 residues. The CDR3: CASSLMFDREGDGYTF. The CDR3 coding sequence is TGTGCCAGCAGTTTAATGTTTGACAGGGAAGGAGATGGCTACACCTTC.

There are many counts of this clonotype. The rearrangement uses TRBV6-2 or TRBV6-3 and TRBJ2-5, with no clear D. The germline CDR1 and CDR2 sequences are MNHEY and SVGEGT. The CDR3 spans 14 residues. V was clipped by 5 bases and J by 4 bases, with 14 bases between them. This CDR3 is CASSLTPRRETQYF. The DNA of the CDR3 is TGTGCCAGCAGTCTGACCCCCCGCAGAGAGACCCAGTACTTC.

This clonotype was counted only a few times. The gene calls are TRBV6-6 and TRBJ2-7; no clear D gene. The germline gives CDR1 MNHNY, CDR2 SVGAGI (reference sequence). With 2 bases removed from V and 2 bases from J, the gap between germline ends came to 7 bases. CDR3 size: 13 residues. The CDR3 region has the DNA TGTGCCAGCAGTTACGGCAGGCCCTACGAGCAGTACTTC. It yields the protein CASSYGRPYEQYF.

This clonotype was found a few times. This CDR3 reads CASSQRDREFF. The CDR3 nucleotides read TGTGCCAGCAGCCAGCGGGACAGGGAGTTCTTC. The chain has TRBV7-9 and TRBJ2-1, with TRBD1 matching over 9 bases. The germline gives CDR1 SEHNR, CDR2 FQNEAQ (reference sequence). V lost 5 bases, J lost 14 bases, and 4 bases stayed unmatched. This CDR3 is 11 amino acids long.

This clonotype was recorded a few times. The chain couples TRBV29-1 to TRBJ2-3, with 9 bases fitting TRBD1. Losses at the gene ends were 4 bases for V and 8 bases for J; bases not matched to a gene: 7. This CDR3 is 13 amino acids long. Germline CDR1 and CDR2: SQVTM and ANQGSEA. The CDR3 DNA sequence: TGCAGCGTTGGGCGGGACAGGGCGGCTACGCAGTATTTT. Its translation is CSVGRDRAATQYF.

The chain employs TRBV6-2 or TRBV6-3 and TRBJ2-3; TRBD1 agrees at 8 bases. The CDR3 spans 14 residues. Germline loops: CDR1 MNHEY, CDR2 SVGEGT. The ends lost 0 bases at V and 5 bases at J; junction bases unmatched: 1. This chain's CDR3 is CASSYSDRVDTQYF. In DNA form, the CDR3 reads TGTGCCAGCAGTTACTCGGACAGGGTAGATACGCAGTATTTT.

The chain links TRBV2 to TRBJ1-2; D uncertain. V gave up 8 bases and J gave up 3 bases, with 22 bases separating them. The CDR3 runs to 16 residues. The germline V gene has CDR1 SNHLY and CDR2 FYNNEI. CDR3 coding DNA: TGTGCCAGCTCACCCTTAAGCCGGGAAACGGACTATGGCTACACCTTC. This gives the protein CASSPLSRETDYGYTF.

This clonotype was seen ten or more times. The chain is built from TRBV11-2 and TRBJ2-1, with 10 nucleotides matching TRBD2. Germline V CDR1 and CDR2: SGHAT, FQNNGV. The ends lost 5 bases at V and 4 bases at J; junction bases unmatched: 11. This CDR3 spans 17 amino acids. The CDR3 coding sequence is TGTGCCAGCAGCATCCGACTAGCGGGCTTGGAATACAATGAGCAGTTCTTC. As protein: CASSIRLAGLEYNEQFF.

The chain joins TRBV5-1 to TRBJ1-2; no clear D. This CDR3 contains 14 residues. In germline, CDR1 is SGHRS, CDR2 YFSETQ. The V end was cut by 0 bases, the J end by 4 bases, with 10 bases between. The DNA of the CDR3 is TGCGCCAGCAGCTTGGGTCCAGGCACCTATGGCTACACCTTC. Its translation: CASSLGPGTYGYTF.

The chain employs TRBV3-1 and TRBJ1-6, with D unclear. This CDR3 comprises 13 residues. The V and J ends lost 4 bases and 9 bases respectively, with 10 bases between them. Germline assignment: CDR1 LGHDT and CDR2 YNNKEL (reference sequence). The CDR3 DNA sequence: TGTGCCAGCAGCCCACACATCGGTTCACCCCTCCACTTT. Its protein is CASSPHIGSPLHF.

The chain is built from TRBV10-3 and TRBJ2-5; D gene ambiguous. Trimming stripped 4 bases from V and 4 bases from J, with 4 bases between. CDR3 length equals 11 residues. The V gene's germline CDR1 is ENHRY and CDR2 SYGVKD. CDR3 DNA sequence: TGTGCCATCAGTGTTCGAGAGACCCAGTACTTC. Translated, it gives CAISVRETQYF.

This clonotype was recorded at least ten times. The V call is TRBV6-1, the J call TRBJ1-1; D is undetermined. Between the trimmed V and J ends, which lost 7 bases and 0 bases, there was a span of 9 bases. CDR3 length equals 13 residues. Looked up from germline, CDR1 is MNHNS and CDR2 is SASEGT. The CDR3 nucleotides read TGTGCCAGCAACCGTTTTATGAACACTGAAGCTTTCTTT. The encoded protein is CASNRFMNTEAFF.

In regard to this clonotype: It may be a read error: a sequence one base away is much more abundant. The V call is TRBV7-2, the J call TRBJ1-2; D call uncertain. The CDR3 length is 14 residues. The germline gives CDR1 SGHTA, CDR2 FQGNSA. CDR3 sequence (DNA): TGTGCCGGCAGCTTAGGAGGTCAGATTTTTGGCTACACCTTC. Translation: CAGSLGGQIFGYTF.

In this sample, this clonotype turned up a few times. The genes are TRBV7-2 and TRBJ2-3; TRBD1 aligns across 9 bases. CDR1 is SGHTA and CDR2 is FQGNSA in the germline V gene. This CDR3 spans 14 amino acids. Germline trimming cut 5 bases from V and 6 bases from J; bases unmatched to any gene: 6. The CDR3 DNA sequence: TGTGCCAGCAGCCTCGGGACAGGGAGTGATACGCAGTATTTT. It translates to CASSLGTGSDTQYF.

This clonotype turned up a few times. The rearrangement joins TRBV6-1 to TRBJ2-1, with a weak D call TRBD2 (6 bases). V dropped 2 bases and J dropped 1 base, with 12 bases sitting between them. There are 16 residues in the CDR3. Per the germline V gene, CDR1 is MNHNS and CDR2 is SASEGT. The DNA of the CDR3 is TGTGCCAGCAGTGAATTCAGGGAGGCTTCCTACAATGAGCAGTTCTTC. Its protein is CASSEFREASYNEQFF.

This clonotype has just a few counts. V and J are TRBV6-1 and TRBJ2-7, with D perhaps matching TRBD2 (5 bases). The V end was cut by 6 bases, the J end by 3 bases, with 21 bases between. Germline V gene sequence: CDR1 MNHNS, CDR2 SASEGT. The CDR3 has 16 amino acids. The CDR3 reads CASRAYPTRSHYEQYF. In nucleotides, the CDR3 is TGTGCCAGCAGGGCCTACCCTACTAGATCGCACTACGAGCAGTACTTC.

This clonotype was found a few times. The DNA of the CDR3 is TGTGCCAGTGCGGTCCGGGACAGTTCCAATGAGCAGTTCTTC. This translates into CASAVRDSSNEQFF. The chain combines TRBV27 with TRBJ2-1; 7 nucleotides line up with TRBD1. Germline values: CDR1 MNHEY, CDR2 SMNVEV (reference sequence). This CDR3 is built from 14 residues. V shed 9 bases, J shed 6 bases, and the junction held 11 bases outside the gene matches.

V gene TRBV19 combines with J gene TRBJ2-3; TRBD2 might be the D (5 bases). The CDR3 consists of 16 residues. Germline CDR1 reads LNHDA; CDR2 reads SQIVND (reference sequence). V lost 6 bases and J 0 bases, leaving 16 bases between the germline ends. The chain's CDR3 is CASSARPDSSTDTQYF. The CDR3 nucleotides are TGTGCCAGTAGCGCAAGACCGGACTCTAGCACAGATACGCAGTATTTT.

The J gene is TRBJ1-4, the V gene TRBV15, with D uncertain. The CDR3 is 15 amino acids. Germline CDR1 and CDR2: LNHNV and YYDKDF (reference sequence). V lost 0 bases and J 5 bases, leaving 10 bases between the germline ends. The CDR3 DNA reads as TGTGCCACCAGCAGAGATCGGCAGGCAAATGAAAAACTGTTTTTT. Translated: CATSRDRQANEKLFF.

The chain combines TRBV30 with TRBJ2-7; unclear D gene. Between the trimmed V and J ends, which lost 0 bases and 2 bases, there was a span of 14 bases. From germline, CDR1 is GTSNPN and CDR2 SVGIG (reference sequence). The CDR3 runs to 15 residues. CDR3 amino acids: CAWSVGEAGPYEQYF. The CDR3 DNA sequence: TGTGCCTGGAGTGTAGGAGAGGCCGGACCCTACGAGCAGTACTTC.

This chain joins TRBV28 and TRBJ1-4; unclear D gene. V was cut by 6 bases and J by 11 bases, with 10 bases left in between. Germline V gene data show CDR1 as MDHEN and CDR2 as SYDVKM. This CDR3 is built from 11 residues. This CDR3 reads CASSGSLKLFF. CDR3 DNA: TGTGCCAGCAGCGGGAGCCTTAAACTGTTTTTT.

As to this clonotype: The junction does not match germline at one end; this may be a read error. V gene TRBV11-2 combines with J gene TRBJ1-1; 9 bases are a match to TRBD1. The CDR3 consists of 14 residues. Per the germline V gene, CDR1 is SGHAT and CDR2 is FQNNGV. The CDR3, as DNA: TGTGCCAGCAGCTTGGGGACAGGGAACCCTGAAGCTTTCTTT. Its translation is CASSLGTGNPEAFF.

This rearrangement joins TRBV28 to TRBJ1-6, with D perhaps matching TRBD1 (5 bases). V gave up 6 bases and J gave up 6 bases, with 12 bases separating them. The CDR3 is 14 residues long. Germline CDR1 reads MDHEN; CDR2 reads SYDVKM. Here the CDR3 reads CASSRDGSNSPLHF. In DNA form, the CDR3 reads TGTGCCAGCAGCCGGGACGGGTCTAATTCACCCCTCCACTTT. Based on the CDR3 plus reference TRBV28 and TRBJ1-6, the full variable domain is DVKVTQSSRYLVKRTGEKVFLECVQDMDHENMFWYRQDPGLGLRLIYFSYDVKMKEKGDIPEGYSVSREKKERFSLILESASTNQTSMYLCASSRDGSNSPLHFGNGTRLTVT.

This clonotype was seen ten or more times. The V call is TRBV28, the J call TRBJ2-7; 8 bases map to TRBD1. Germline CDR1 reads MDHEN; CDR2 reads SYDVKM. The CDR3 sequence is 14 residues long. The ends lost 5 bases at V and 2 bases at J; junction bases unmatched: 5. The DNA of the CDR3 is TGTGCCAGCAGTGCACTGACAGGGGCCTACGAGCAGTACTTC. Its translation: CASSALTGAYEQYF. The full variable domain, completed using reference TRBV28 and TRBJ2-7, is DVKVTQSSRYLVKRTGEKVFLECVQDMDHENMFWYRQDPGLGLRLIYFSYDVKMKEKGDIPEGYSVSREKKERFSLILESASTNQTSMYLCASSALTGAYEQYFGPGTRLTVT.